This T cell receptor (beta chain) originates from a study of cytomegalovirus exposure and HLA in healthy donors. The germline V and J ends were trimmed by 4 bases and 7 bases, with 13 bases remaining between them. Germline loops: CDR1 SGHTA, CDR2 FQGNSA. This CDR3 has 14 residues. The PCR employed 60 Vbeta primers together with 13 Jbeta primers. The data were produced by immunoSEQ multiplex PCR, yet TCRdb's version contains in-frame clones alone and is incomplete. Among about 180,000 clones listed, 60% to 80% were seen once. Sequenced sample: PBMCs. This TCR came from a man in his 60s in good health and CMV-seronegative. This chain joins TRBV7-2 and TRBJ1-4; D is possibly TRBD1 (6 bases). The CDR3 loop reads CASSYRAESEKLFF. For the CDR3, the DNA is TGTGCCAGCAGCTACAGGGCCGAGAGTGAAAAACTGTTTTTT.